The source of this T cell receptor (beta chain) is a study of long-term antiretroviral therapy in people with HIV. Findings and caveats of the study: Information pertaining to ART adherence, viral resistance or therapeutic modifications was not obtained.

Sequencing used immunoSEQ v3.0 at survey level. Here immunoSEQ multiplex PCR was the method, and the copy in TCRdb shows in-frame clones only, minus some. The table shows approximately 16,000 clones, with approximately 86% occurring only once. Looked up from germline, CDR1 is MNHEY and CDR2 is SMNVEV (reference sequence). The junction had 4 bases not matched to a gene; V was cut back by 4 bases and J by 4 bases. The CDR3 contains 13 residues. Worth noting for this clone: Its antigen is not identified.

Participants living with HIV all received treatment in the United States. The TCR sequence derives from a woman in her twenties or thirties with HIV. The chain links TRBV27 to TRBJ2-7, with 7 nucleotides matching TRBD2. This specimen consisted of unsorted PBMCs, obtained 2.3 years before starting antiretroviral therapy. CDR3 in DNA: TGTGCCAGCAGTTACGGGGGGAGATACGAGCAGTACTTC. Its protein product is CASSYGGRYEQYF.